Listed here are 7 T cell receptor beta chains from one sample, sequenced in a study of shared clonotypes between healthy human individuals. Naive-designated CD8 cells lacked CD45RO, were positively enriched for CCR7, and omitted terminally differentiated effector memory CD45RA+ cells. TCRdb's table, derived via immunoSEQ multiplex PCR, lists solely in-frame clones and lacks some. Among 1.5 million to 2.5 million clones listed, about 95% were seen once. Input material: naive CD8+ T cells sorted from blood. The receptors stem from a man aged 18 to 30 in good health.

The rearrangement uses TRBV5-1 and TRBJ2-1, with 14 bases fitting TRBD2. Germline lookup yields CDR1 SGHRS and CDR2 YFSETQ. CDR3 length: 19 residues. V lost 2 bases and J lost 0; bases outside the gene matches: 7. The CDR3 DNA sequence: TGCGCCAGCAGCTTCCTGGGACTAGCGGGAGAGGGCTCCTACAATGAGCAGTTCTTC. Residues: CASSFLGLAGEGSYNEQFF.

The rearrangement links TRBV7-6 to TRBJ1-1; weak D call: TRBD1 (6 bases). CDR1 and CDR2 from the germline V gene are SGHVS and FNYEAQ. Trimming shortened V by 5 bases and J by 1 base, and 8 bases separated the two germline ends. This CDR3 has 13 residues. The CDR3 DNA reads TGTGCCAGCAGCGTGACAGGGAACACTGAAGCTTTCTTT. Residues: CASSVTGNTEAFF. The complete variable domain, with remaining parts taken from reference TRBV7-6 and TRBJ1-1, reads GAGVSQSPRYKVTKRGQDVALRCDPISGHVSLYWYRQALGQGPEFLTYFNYEAQQDKSGLPNDRFSAERPEGSISTLTIQRTEQRDSAMYRCASSVTGNTEAFFGQGTRLTVV.

This clone has a single count. The sample contains more than one DNA sequence encoding this CDR3. The genes are TRBV6-5 and TRBJ2-1; 11 bases are shared with TRBD2. V dropped 5 bases and J dropped 6; count of bases not matched to a gene: 6. The CDR3 runs to 15 residues. In germline, CDR1 is MNHEY, CDR2 SVGAGI. CDR3 loop: CASSPLAGGRNEQFF. Here the CDR3 DNA reads TGTGCCAGCAGTCCCCTAGCGGGGGGTCGCAATGAGCAGTTCTTC.

The CDR3 DNA reads TGCGCCAGCAGTGAGTCGAACTGGGGCACAGATACGCAGTATTTT. Translated: CASSESNWGTDTQYF. The chain uses TRBV10-2 and TRBJ2-3; D ambiguous. The CDR3 loop spans 15 amino acids. Germline values: CDR1 WSHSY, CDR2 SAAADI. With 0 bases removed from V and 1 base from J, the gap between germline ends came to 8 bases.

The chain is built from TRBV2 and TRBJ1-1, with D hard to call. The CDR3 has 14 amino acids. The germline V gene encodes CDR1 SNHLY and CDR2 FYNNEI. The V end lost 7 bases, the J end lost 4 bases, and 16 bases lay between the germline ends. This CDR3 reads CASNTFKIGTEAFF. The CDR3 DNA follows: TGTGCCAGCAATACATTCAAAATTGGCACTGAAGCTTTCTTT.

The V call is TRBV28, the J call TRBJ2-3; D not certain. The CDR3 length is 13 residues. In germline, CDR1 is MDHEN, CDR2 SYDVKM. V was trimmed by 8 bases and J by 0 bases, leaving 9 bases between them. CDR3 nucleotide sequence: TGTGCCAGCTTAACCTTAAGCACAGATACGCAGTATTTT. Protein product: CASLTLSTDTQYF.

This chain connects TRBV2 to TRBJ2-7; D might be TRBD1 (6 bases). Germline CDR1 SNHLY, CDR2 FYNNEI. Trimming took 4 bases from V and 4 from J, leaving 14 bases between them. This CDR3 region has 14 residues. CDR3 sequence reads: CASSVSGDMYEQYF. In nucleotides, the CDR3 is TGTGCCAGCAGTGTGTCAGGGGATATGTACGAGCAGTACTTC. Drawing the rest from reference TRBV2 and TRBJ2-7, the complete variable domain is EPEVTQTPSHQVTQMGQEVILRCVPISNHLYFYWYRQILGQKVEFLVSFYNNEISEKSEIFDDQFSVERPDGSNFTLKIRSTKLEDSAMYFCASSVSGDMYEQYFGPGTRLTVT.